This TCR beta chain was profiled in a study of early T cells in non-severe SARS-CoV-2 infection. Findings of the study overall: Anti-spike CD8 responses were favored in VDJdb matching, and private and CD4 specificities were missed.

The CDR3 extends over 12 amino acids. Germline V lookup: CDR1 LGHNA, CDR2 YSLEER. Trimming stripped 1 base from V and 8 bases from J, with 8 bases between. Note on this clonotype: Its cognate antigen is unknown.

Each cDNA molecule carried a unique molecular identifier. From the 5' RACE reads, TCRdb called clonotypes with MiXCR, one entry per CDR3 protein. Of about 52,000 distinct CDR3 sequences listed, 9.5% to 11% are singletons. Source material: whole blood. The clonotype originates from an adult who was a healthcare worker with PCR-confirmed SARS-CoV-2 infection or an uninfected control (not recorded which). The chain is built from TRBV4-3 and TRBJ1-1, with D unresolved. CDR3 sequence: CASSQGLSEAFF. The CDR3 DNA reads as TGCGCCAGCAGCCAAGGATTATCCGAAGCTTTCTTT.